This T cell receptor (beta chain) was recovered during a study of T cell responses to AZD1222 COVID-19 vaccine. Study-level results: Repertoires were obtained solely post-peak T cell response.

As to this clone: Its antigen remains unknown. This CDR3 is also generated by other DNA sequences in the sample.

Assay: immunoSEQ multiplex PCR; the TCRdb copy retains only in-frame clones and omits some. This sample has fewer than 250,000 clones; 93% occur once, and the top ten carry roughly 0.99%. This clonotype originated in an adult in good health. The sequencing here drew on peripheral blood, taken on day 0 of MenACWY control vaccination.

Here the CDR3 reads CASSLAPGGGGYTF. The CDR3 nucleotides read TGTGCCAGCAGCTTAGCCCCGGGAGGGGGGGGCTACACCTTC. The chain links TRBV7-2 to TRBJ1-2; possible D gene TRBD1, 6 bases. V was pared by 0 bases and J by 8 bases, with 13 bases between. CDR1 is SGHTA and CDR2 is FQGNSA in the germline V gene. CDR3 length equals 14 residues. Supplemented by reference TRBV7-2 and TRBJ1-2, the full variable domain reads GAGVSQSPSNKVTEKGKDVELRCDPISGHTALYWYRQSLGQGLEFLIYFQGNSAPDKSGLPSDRFSAERTGGSVSTLTIQRTQQEDSAVYLCASSLAPGGGGYTFGSGTRLTVV.